One and the same sample provided the 4 T cell receptor beta chains below, sequenced in a study of tumor and adjacent non-tumor tissue in lung cancer. This sample's RNA came from whole unsorted tissue. TCRbeta libraries were built with three rounds of nested PCR, modified from ARM-PCR. TCRdb re-called the multiplex PCR reads with MiXCR, one entry per CDR3 protein. The repertoire holds 220,000 or so distinct CDR3 sequences, 70% to 75% seen once, with around 27% in the top ten. The specimen sequenced was lung tumor tissue. These receptors all come from a man aged 55-75 years with non-small cell lung cancer.

This clonotype turned up a few times. The chain recombines TRBV20-1 with TRBJ1-1, with D possibly matching TRBD1 (5 bases). The germline V gene encodes CDR1 DFQATT and CDR2 SNEGSKA (reference sequence). This CDR3 has 12 amino acids. V was clipped by 8 bases and J by 1 base, with 11 bases between them. The CDR3 loop reads CSTRDRNTEAFF. CDR3 bases: TGCAGTACTCGCGACAGGAACACTGAAGCTTTCTTT.

The J gene is TRBJ1-5, the V gene TRBV4-1, with 7 bases lining up with TRBD1. Germline lookup yields CDR1 MGHRA and CDR2 YSYEKL. V lost 0 bases and J lost 3; bases outside the gene matches: 8. The CDR3 length is 17 residues. The CDR3 reads CASSQDSWDSHNQPQHF. The CDR3 DNA is TGCGCCAGCAGCCAAGATAGTTGGGACAGCCACAATCAGCCCCAGCATTTT.

A few counts support this clonotype. The rearrangement links TRBV6-1 to TRBJ1-2, with 7 bases that match TRBD1. The CDR3 runs to 13 residues. Germline lookup yields CDR1 MNHNS and CDR2 SASEGT. Trimming removed 5 bases from V and 2 bases from J; junction bases left unmatched: 2. CDR3 sequence: CASSKQGNYGYTF. As DNA, the CDR3 is TGTGCCAGCAGTAAACAGGGGAACTATGGCTACACCTTC.

The genes are TRBV7-8 and TRBJ1-6; TRBD1 aligns across 7 bases. Per the germline V gene, CDR1 is SGHVS and CDR2 is FQNEAQ. The CDR3 covers 15 residues. V was clipped by 1 base and J by 5 bases; unmatched bases: 2. CDR3 amino acids: CASSLVGQNNSPLHF. For the CDR3, the DNA is TGTGCCAGCAGCTTAGTGGGACAGAATAATTCACCCCTCCACTTT.